This T cell receptor (beta chain) appears in the sequencing data of a study of blood T cells in healthy people across ages. Trimming cost V 4 bases and J 5 bases; bases outside gene matches: 10. This CDR3 is built from 16 residues. A second roughly 6 to 12 cycle PCR used barcoded and J-beta primers. Each cDNA molecule was tagged by a template-switch adaptor that had 12 random nucleotides. One entry per CDR3 protein results from TCRdb running MiXCR on the 5' RACE reads. This table has 1,300,000 or so distinct CDR3 sequences, approximately 59% appearing once. The sample consisted of blood. The sequence derives from a man between 18 and 35 years old in good health. The J gene is TRBJ1-5, the V gene TRBV12-3 or TRBV12-4, with 8 positions matching TRBD1. The CDR3: CASSSSRGLEDQPQHF. The DNA for the CDR3 is TGTGCCAGCAGTTCGAGCAGGGGGCTTGAGGATCAGCCCCAGCATTTT.